This T cell receptor (beta chain) was captured by sequencing in a study of blood T cell repertoires in COVID-19. Background on the study: The samples span acute and convalescent COVID-19 from the United States, Italy and Spain. The cDNA or gDNA used as material had been derived from T cells, B-cell-depleted T cells, or PBMCs.

Original handling: How many nucleated cells were present was estimated from reference gene primer amplification. TCRdb's copy holds only in-frame clones and misses some; the assay was immunoSEQ multiplex PCR. The V and J calls and clone size are taken from that table; D and trimming were inferred from the DNA. The data hold 150,000 to 200,000 clones, with approximately 74% observed a single time. Germline assignment: CDR1 SGHRS and CDR2 YFSETQ. V shed 5 bases and J shed 3 bases, with 14 bases lying between them. The CDR3 contains 14 residues. The receptor was derived from a woman of 80 years or more with acute or convalescent COVID-19. The sample taken for sequencing was peripheral blood. The gene calls are TRBV5-1 and TRBJ2-5; D is perhaps TRBD1 (5 bases). The CDR3 sequence is CASRKQPTEETQYF. Written as DNA, the CDR3 is TGCGCCAGCAGAAAGCAGCCGACAGAAGAGACCCAGTACTTC.